The entry below gives a single T cell receptor beta chain sequence along with its context. Its specificity is not known. Germline is not matched at one junction end, which may reflect a read error. These data belong to a study of blood T cells in healthy people across ages. Germline CDR1 and CDR2: KGHSH and LQKENI. CDR3 length: 17 residues. The use of a sample-barcoded 5' primer and a J-beta primer mix characterized a second PCR of about 6 to 12 cycles. The template-switch adaptor, which had 12 random nucleotides, put a tag on each cDNA molecule. A minimum of 2.5 million CDR3-containing paired-end reads was obtained for each sample. TCRdb recomputed calls from the 5' RACE reads with MiXCR, one row per CDR3 protein. The profile shows approximately 850,000 distinct CDR3 sequences, 40% to 50% of them singletons. Study-wide findings and caveats: Per million T cells, the diversity of TCR beta decreased roughly linearly as age advanced.

The clonotype was recovered from a man between 60 and 70 years old in good health. Sequencing was carried out using blood. The chain has TRBV18 and TRBJ2-7, with TRBD1 matching 8 bases. CDR3 DNA sequence: TGTGCCAGCTCACCACCGTTGGGACAGGACTACTCCTACGGGCAGTACTTC. Encoded protein: CASSPPLGQDYSYGQYF.